Following are 15 T cell receptor beta chains from one sample sequenced in a study of blood T cell repertoires in COVID-19. Sequencing used immunoSEQ multiplex PCR; TCRdb keeps in-frame clones, though not all of them. This table has 88,000 or so clones, 75% to 90% appearing once. Material for sequencing was peripheral blood. The receptors were sampled from a man in his 60s with acute or convalescent COVID-19.

The chain carries TRBV6-2 or TRBV6-3 and TRBJ1-4; 7 bases line up with TRBD1. The J segment lost 6 bases and the V segment lost 6 bases, leaving 4 bases of the junction unmatched. CDR1 and CDR2 from the germline V gene are MNHEY and SVGEGT. The CDR3 is made up of 13 amino acids. The CDR3 DNA sequence: TGTGCCAGCAGCCGGGACAGCTATGAAAAACTGTTTTTT. This encodes CASSRDSYEKLFF.

The chain joins TRBV6-2 or TRBV6-3 to TRBJ1-2; D is unclear. The CDR3 runs to 13 residues. Trimming took 2 bases from V and 9 from J, leaving 13 bases between them. Germline CDR1 MNHEY, CDR2 SVGEGT. CDR3 sequence: CASSYSGVPSYTF. The CDR3 DNA reads TGTGCCAGCAGTTACAGCGGAGTCCCTAGCTACACCTTC.

J is TRBJ1-5 and V is TRBV5-1, with D perhaps matching TRBD1 (5 bases). Trimming took 0 bases from V and 3 from J, leaving 10 bases between them. Germline-derived CDR1 and CDR2 are SGHRS and YFSETQ. This CDR3 has 15 residues. The CDR3 region is CASSLDGGDNQPQHF. DNA of the CDR3: TGCGCCAGCAGCTTGGATGGAGGGGACAATCAGCCCCAGCATTTT.

This clone has only one observation. V usage is TRBV7-2 and J usage is TRBJ2-1; D uncertain. The V gene's germline CDR1 is SGHTA and CDR2 FQGNSA. Deletions cut 5 bases from V and 8 bases from J, with 16 bases between. The CDR3 length is 14 residues. The chain's CDR3 is CASSLIYSVHEQFF. The CDR3 DNA follows: TGTGCCAGCAGCCTTATATACAGTGTCCATGAGCAGTTCTTC.

On this clone: Within the sample, other DNA sequences also encode this same CDR3. The CDR3 bases are TGCGCCAGCAGCCAAGATAGGACTACAGGGGGCGAGCAGTACTTC. It encodes CASSQDRTTGGEQYF. V usage is TRBV4-3 and J usage is TRBJ2-7; 8 bases agree with TRBD1. The V gene's germline CDR1 is LGHNA and CDR2 YSLEER. The CDR3 runs to 15 residues. J lost 6 bases, V lost 0 bases, and 7 bases had no gene match.

The V and J genes are TRBV5-4 and TRBJ2-5, with 8 bases that match TRBD1. Trimming removed 5 bases from V and 4 bases from J; junction bases left unmatched: 4. From germline, CDR1 is SGHNT and CDR2 YYREEE (reference sequence). The CDR3 spans 13 residues. This CDR3 reads CASSIRGRETQYF. The CDR3 coding sequence is TGTGCCAGCAGTATCAGGGGGCGAGAGACCCAGTACTTC.

This chain connects TRBV30 to TRBJ2-3; D call uncertain. Deletions cut 2 bases from V and 2 bases from J, with 14 bases between. The length of the CDR3 is 15 residues. CDR1 is GTSNPN, CDR2 SVGIG, per germline (reference sequence). The CDR3 reads CAWSRANGPTDTQYF. The CDR3 bases are TGTGCCTGGAGTAGAGCAAATGGTCCCACAGATACGCAGTATTTT.

In its sample, this clone was seen a few times. The chain couples TRBV4-2 to TRBJ2-3, with 9 bases matching TRBD2. Germline trimming cut 6 bases from V and 3 bases from J; bases unmatched to any gene: 16. This CDR3 region has 18 residues. The germline V gene has CDR1 LGHNA and CDR2 YNFKEQ. The CDR3 sequence: CASSKAPSTSGQTDTQYF. The CDR3 DNA reads as TGTGCCAGCAGTAAAGCCCCCTCGACTAGCGGTCAAACAGATACGCAGTATTTT.

V is TRBV5-1 and J is TRBJ2-3; TRBD2 might be the D (5 bases). The CDR3 covers 17 residues. Germline values: CDR1 SGHRS, CDR2 YFSETQ. V lost 0 bases to trimming and J lost 1 base, with 15 bases between them. CDR3: CASSLAGVYSGTDTQYF. The DNA of the CDR3 is TGCGCCAGCAGCTTGGCCGGGGTTTATAGCGGCACAGATACGCAGTATTTT. The full variable domain, rest sourced from reference TRBV5-1 and TRBJ2-3, is KAGVTQTPRYLIKTRGQQVTLSCSPISGHRSVSWYQQTPGQGLQFLFEYFSETQRNKGNFPGRFSGRQFSNSRSEMNVSTLELGDSALYLCASSLAGVYSGTDTQYFGPGTRLTVL.

V gene TRBV7-9 combines with J gene TRBJ2-7; D is unclear. Per the germline V gene, CDR1 is SEHNR and CDR2 is FQNEAQ (reference sequence). V shed 3 bases and J shed 5 bases, with 17 bases lying between them. CDR3 length: 15 amino acids. The CDR3 bases are TGTGCCAGCAGCTTCCAACTATTAACTGAACACGAGCAGTACTTC. This codes for CASSFQLLTEHEQYF.

This chain uses TRBV5-1 with TRBJ2-5, with D possibly matching TRBD1 (5 bases). The V end was cut by 0 bases, the J end by 5 bases, with 8 bases between. The length of the CDR3 is 13 residues. The germline gives CDR1 SGHRS, CDR2 YFSETQ. This CDR3 is CASSLARVETQYF. The CDR3 DNA follows: TGCGCCAGCAGCTTGGCCAGGGTGGAGACCCAGTACTTC.

This clone has a single count. J is TRBJ2-2 and V is TRBV10-2; the D gene is possibly TRBD1 (6 bases). V lost 1 base to trimming and J lost 7 bases, with 13 bases between them. The CDR3 is made up of 15 amino acids. The V gene's germline CDR1 is WSHSY and CDR2 SAAADI. Here the CDR3 reads CASSEFIPTGGELFF. CDR3 nucleotides: TGCGCCAGCAGTGAGTTCATACCGACAGGCGGGGAGCTGTTTTTT.

The chain uses TRBV5-6 and TRBJ1-6; 7 bases fit TRBD1. The V gene end was trimmed by 6 bases and the J gene end by 8 bases; junction bases not matched to a gene: 11. CDR3 length: 15 amino acids. The germline CDR1 and CDR2 sequences are SGHDT and YYEEEE. The DNA of the CDR3 is TGTGCCAGCACCTATCTGGGACAGCGCGATTCACCCCTCCACTTT. Translated: CASTYLGQRDSPLHF.

This sequence joins TRBV7-9 and TRBJ2-1, with a weak D call TRBD1 (6 bases). The CDR3 spans 13 residues. Trimming left V 4 bases short and J 9 bases short, with 13 bases between. In germline, CDR1 is SEHNR, CDR2 FQNEAQ (reference sequence). Here the CDR3 DNA reads TGTGCCAGCAGCTCCACCCAAGGGGGTGAGCAGTTCTTC. Its translation: CASSSTQGGEQFF.

V is TRBV28 and J is TRBJ1-1, with TRBD1 matching 7 bases. V lost 3 bases and J lost 3; bases outside the gene matches: 19. This CDR3 has 19 residues. Germline V lookup: CDR1 MDHEN, CDR2 SYDVKM. The chain's CDR3 is CASSFWQGEDISPHTEAFF. DNA of the CDR3: TGTGCCAGCAGTTTCTGGCAGGGGGAAGATATCTCCCCTCACACTGAAGCTTTCTTT. Based on the CDR3 plus reference TRBV28 and TRBJ1-1, the full variable domain is DVKVTQSSRYLVKRTGEKVFLECVQDMDHENMFWYRQDPGLGLRLIYFSYDVKMKEKGDIPEGYSVSREKKERFSLILESASTNQTSMYLCASSFWQGEDISPHTEAFFGQGTRLTVV.